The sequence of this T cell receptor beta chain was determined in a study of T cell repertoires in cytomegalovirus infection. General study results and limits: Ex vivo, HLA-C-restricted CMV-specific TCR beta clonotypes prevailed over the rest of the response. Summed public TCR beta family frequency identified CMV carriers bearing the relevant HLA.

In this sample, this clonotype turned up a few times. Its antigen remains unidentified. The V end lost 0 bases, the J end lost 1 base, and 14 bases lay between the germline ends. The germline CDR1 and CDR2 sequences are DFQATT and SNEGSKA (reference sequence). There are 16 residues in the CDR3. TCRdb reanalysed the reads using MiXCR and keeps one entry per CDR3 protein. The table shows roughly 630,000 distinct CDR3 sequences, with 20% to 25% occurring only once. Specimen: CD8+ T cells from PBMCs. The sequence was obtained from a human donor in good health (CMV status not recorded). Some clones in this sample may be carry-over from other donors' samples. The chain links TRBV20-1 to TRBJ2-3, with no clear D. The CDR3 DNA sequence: TGCAGTGCTAGAGAAGGATGGGTCGTTGGCACAGATACGCAGTATTTT. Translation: CSAREGWVVGTDTQYF.